This entry concerns a single T cell receptor beta chain. Its antigen is still unknown. Base-call qualities are not available, and no considerably larger clone is one nucleotide away. Inclusive of the bounding cysteine and phenylalanine, the CDR3 is 13 residues long. The read is trimmed to its CDR3 DNA, 39 bases read in frame from base 1. V is clipped by 3 bases and J by 1 base, and the sequence between their germline boundaries is 5 bases long. Via the germline V gene, CDR1 is SGHVS and CDR2 FNYEAQ. The data derive from a study of siplizumab effects on memory and regulatory T cells (dated by TCRdb to between 2018 and 2020). About the investigation overall: The effect of the anti-CD2 antibody siplizumab on alloreactive T-cell subsets was examined in allogeneic mixed lymphocyte reactions constructed from human PBMCs.

Overall results and qualifications from the work: Sequences below about 10^-5 frequency were poorly captured, so only a minor fraction of alloreactive clones could be mapped to unstimulated subsets. A naive or memory phenotype could not be assigned to roughly 75-96% of proliferating CD4+ or CD8+ clones. Greater diversity appeared to be present in unstimulated naive T cells than in memory T cells, and a substantial contribution to the alloresponse seemed to be made by naive cells. Of the alloreactive CD4+ clones that could be mapped, the Treg-derived share averaged almost 70% with siplizumab compared with under 35% in control reactions. Siplizumab significantly lowered the cumulative frequency of alloreactive sequences that could be traced to unstimulated CD4+ memory T cells. Whether proliferating Tregs from siplizumab cultures were suppressive was not functionally confirmed.

Sorted unstimulated T cells and proliferating T cells recovered from mixed lymphocyte reactions were subjected to TCRbeta CDR3 sequencing. Fresh whole blood from nine to ten HLA-typed healthy donors was used as the source from which PBMCs were isolated. To map where alloreactive clones came from, unstimulated CD4+ regulatory T cells were FACS-sorted. The library relied on the immunoSEQ multiplex PCR assay. Roughly 100,000 TCR templates per sample were assayed by the deep sequencing platform. Genomic DNA extracted from sorted T cells was used for TCRbeta CDR3 sequencing. Regarding the original processing steps: The R programming language was used for the clonal analysis of the TCRbeta CDR3 data. Alloreactive CD4+ and CD8+ clones were identified by comparing unstimulated samples to CFSE-low samples taken after the reaction. By matching sequences to the repertoires of sorted unstimulated Treg and non-Treg cells, each alloreactive CD4+ clone was assigned a regulatory or non-regulatory origin. TCRdb mirrors the immuneACCESS table, restricted to in-frame sequences. Some clones are absent from its copies; in checked studies, under half trace to an unresolved V gene, and the reason for the others is unknown. That table supplies the V and J calls and clone size; D and trimming were determined from the DNA. This sample lists tens of thousands of clones; 80% to 90% were detected once. The biggest ten clones account for about 1.7% of the sample.

In this chain, TRBV7-6 is recombined with TRBJ2-3, with the D gene too uncertain to name. This TCR was sampled from a human donor in good health. The sequenced sample consisted of Tregs sorted from blood. Read as DNA, the sequence is TGTGCCAGCAGCTTCTGGGGCACAGATACGCAGTATTTT. This yields the protein CASSFWGTDTQYF.